The rows below give T cell receptor beta chains drawn from one sample of a study of T cell changes during pregnancy in multiple sclerosis. Sequenced by immunoSEQ multiplex PCR; TCRdb stores in-frame clones only, minus some. The top ten hold less than 7.5% of the sample, which has 130,000 or so clones, approximately 94% seen once. Here the sequenced sample was peripheral blood, taken before pregnancy. Every receptor here comes from a female donor with multiple sclerosis, enrolled in a pregnancy study. CDR3s include the opening cysteine and the closing phenylalanine or tryptophan. D genes are given only for firm matches.

D gene	V gene	J gene	CDR3 DNA	CDR3 protein
TRBD1	TRBV6-6	TRBJ1-1	TGTGTCAGCAGGCTACAGGGGGGGAACACTGAAGCTTTCTTT	CVSRLQGGNTEAFF
TRBD1	TRBV15	TRBJ1-2	TGTGCCACCAGCAGAGATGTGGCCTACACAGGGGCAGGCTATGGCTACACCTTC	CATSRDVAYTGAGYGYTF
-	TRBV7-2	TRBJ2-7	TGTGCCAGCAGCTTGTCCTGGGCCTCCTACGAGCAGTACTTC	CASSLSWASYEQYF
-	TRBV30	TRBJ2-5	TGTGCCTGGAGTCTAGGGGGCCAGGACTATGAGACCCAGTACTTC	CAWSLGGQDYETQYF
-	TRBV4-1	TRBJ1-1	TGCGCCAGCAGCCAAGATCCCGGACAGAACACTGAAGCTTTCTTT	CASSQDPGQNTEAFF
TRBD1	TRBV5-1	TRBJ1-6	TGCGCCAGCAGCGCGGGACAGGGTCACTCACCCCTCCACTTT	CASSAGQGHSPLHF
TRBD2	TRBV7-9	TRBJ2-5	TGTGCCAGCAGCTTAAGTGAACTAGCGGGGGTAGAGACCCAGTACTTC	CASSLSELAGVETQYF
-	TRBV9	TRBJ1-5	TGTGCCAGCAGCGGCGGACAGTTCAATCAGCCCCAGCATTTT	CASSGGQFNQPQHF
TRBD1	TRBV18	TRBJ2-7	TGTGCCAGCTCACCAGGGACAGGGGCCTCCTACGAGCAGTACTTC	CASSPGTGASYEQYF
-	TRBV6-1	TRBJ1-3	TGTGCCAGCAGTGACCGCCGACGAAGCGGTGACTCTGGAAACACCATATATTTT	CASSDRRRSGDSGNTIYF
-	TRBV6-5	TRBJ2-2	TGTGCCAGCAGTTACACAGGGTTCGCCGGGGAGCTGTTTTTT	CASSYTGFAGELFF